What follows are 23 T cell receptor beta chains derived from one specimen sequenced in a study of cytomegalovirus exposure and HLA in healthy donors. 13 Jbeta primers and 60 Vbeta primers were used for the PCR. Here immunoSEQ multiplex PCR was the method, and the copy in TCRdb shows in-frame clones only, minus some. The sample totals under 50,000 clones. The sequencing input was PBMCs. The origin of the receptors is a male donor in good health and CMV-seronegative.

For the CDR3, the DNA is TGTGCCAGCAGTGACACGGGACAGGGCCTTTATGGCTACACCTTC. This translates into CASSDTGQGLYGYTF. The chain recombines TRBV6-4 with TRBJ1-2; TRBD1 aligns across 9 bases. V gave up 2 bases and J gave up 5 bases; unmatched junction bases: 6. Per the germline V gene, CDR1 is MRHNA and CDR2 is SNTAGT. This CDR3 has 15 amino acids.

The chain has TRBV5-1 and TRBJ2-5, with 7 bases lining up with TRBD2. Germline-derived CDR1 and CDR2 are SGHRS and YFSETQ. The CDR3 is made up of 13 amino acids. V was clipped by 3 bases and J by 4 bases; unmatched bases: 3. The CDR3 loop is CASSWGEGETQYF. The DNA for the CDR3 is TGCGCCAGCAGCTGGGGGGAGGGAGAGACCCAGTACTTC. The full variable domain, with the rest looked up from reference TRBV5-1 and TRBJ2-5, is KAGVTQTPRYLIKTRGQQVTLSCSPISGHRSVSWYQQTPGQGLQFLFEYFSETQRNKGNFPGRFSGRQFSNSRSEMNVSTLELGDSALYLCASSWGEGETQYFGPGTRLLVL.

The V call is TRBV4-3, the J call TRBJ2-7; 9 bases line up with TRBD1. Looked up from germline, CDR1 is LGHNA and CDR2 is YSLEER. Trimming removed 0 bases from V and 4 bases from J; junction bases left unmatched: 7. The CDR3 contains 16 residues. Here the CDR3 DNA reads TGCGCCAGCAGCCAAGATGGGACAGGGAAGGGGTACGAGCAGTACTTC. This sequence encodes CASSQDGTGKGYEQYF.

The V gene is TRBV18, the J gene TRBJ1-1; D unresolved. This CDR3 region has 14 residues. The V gene lost 2 bases and the J gene lost 0 bases, with 7 bases spanning the gap. CDR1 is KGHSH and CDR2 is LQKENI in the germline V gene. The chain's CDR3 is CASSPNPVNTEAFF. CDR3 nucleotides: TGTGCCAGCTCACCAAATCCTGTGAACACTGAAGCTTTCTTT.

V usage is TRBV10-3 and J usage is TRBJ1-2; D perhaps matches TRBD1 (5 bases). With 4 bases removed from V and 3 bases from J, the gap between germline ends came to 15 bases. CDR1 is ENHRY, CDR2 SYGVKD, per germline. This CDR3 spans 15 amino acids. CDR3 DNA sequence: TGTGCCATCAGTGGACAGCTCCAACGCCACTATGGCTACACCTTC. Residues: CAISGQLQRHYGYTF.

The rearrangement joins TRBV11-3 to TRBJ2-6, with D possibly TRBD2 on 6 matching bases. There are 15 residues in the CDR3. Looked up from germline, CDR1 is SGHNT and CDR2 is YENEEA. Trimming left V 5 bases short and J 0 bases short, with 8 bases between. Written as DNA, the CDR3 is TGTGCCAGCAGCCCCGGGGGCTCTGGGGCCAACGTCCTGACTTTC. This translates into CASSPGGSGANVLTF.

The rearrangement uses TRBV5-1 and TRBJ1-3; TRBD1 aligns across 8 bases. Trimming removed 4 bases from V and 0 bases from J; junction bases left unmatched: 9. CDR1 is SGHRS, CDR2 YFSETQ, per germline. This CDR3 has 17 amino acids. CDR3 nucleotides: TGCGCCAGCAGCGATCGGGACAGGCAAAACTCTGGAAACACCATATATTTT. Protein sequence: CASSDRDRQNSGNTIYF. The complete variable domain, with remaining parts taken from reference TRBV5-1 and TRBJ1-3, reads KAGVTQTPRYLIKTRGQQVTLSCSPISGHRSVSWYQQTPGQGLQFLFEYFSETQRNKGNFPGRFSGRQFSNSRSEMNVSTLELGDSALYLCASSDRDRQNSGNTIYFGEGSWLTVV.

The chain recombines TRBV27 with TRBJ2-7; D perhaps matches TRBD2 (5 bases). Deletions cut 7 bases from V and 9 bases from J, with 22 bases between. The germline gives CDR1 MNHEY, CDR2 SMNVEV (reference sequence). CDR3 length equals 14 residues. In DNA form, the CDR3 reads TGTGCCAGCAAATTCACCGGACGACTACTGGGGCAGTACTTC. Amino acid sequence: CASKFTGRLLGQYF.

The chain couples TRBV9 to TRBJ1-2; TRBD1 aligns across 8 bases. Germline lookup yields CDR1 SGDLS and CDR2 YYNGEE. This CDR3 comprises 17 residues. Unmatched junction bases numbered 18, after V lost 10 bases and J lost 1 base. The CDR3 DNA is TGTGCCTCGAGGGGTGTTGATCGGACAGGGAGTAACTATGGCTACACCTTC. Protein: CASRGVDRTGSNYGYTF.

The chain carries TRBV7-9 and TRBJ2-7, with 11 bases identical to TRBD2. There are 15 residues in the CDR3. V trimming: 5 bases; J trimming: 2 bases; junction bases outside the gene matches: 5. Germline V gene sequence: CDR1 SEHNR, CDR2 FQNEAQ (reference sequence). The CDR3 reads CASSPPSGGTYEQYF. In DNA form, the CDR3 reads TGTGCCAGCAGCCCCCCTAGCGGGGGGACCTACGAGCAGTACTTC.

The CDR3: CASSAGTVYGYTF. Written as DNA, the CDR3 is TGTGCCAGCAGCGCCGGGACAGTCTATGGCTACACCTTC. The V gene is TRBV7-2, the J gene TRBJ1-2, with TRBD1 matching 7 bases. The germline CDR1 and CDR2 sequences are SGHTA and FQGNSA. Trimming at V came to 5 bases and at J to 4 bases, leaving 4 bases not matched to a gene. This CDR3 region has 13 residues. Full variable domain (remainder filled in from reference TRBV7-2 and TRBJ1-2): GAGVSQSPSNKVTEKGKDVELRCDPISGHTALYWYRQSLGQGLEFLIYFQGNSAPDKSGLPSDRFSAERTGGSVSTLTIQRTQQEDSAVYLCASSAGTVYGYTFGSGTRLTVV.

This CDR3 reads CASSFKNTEAFF. CDR3 sequence (DNA): TGTGCCAGCAGCTTCAAGAACACTGAAGCTTTCTTT. The chain combines TRBV13 with TRBJ1-1; no clear D. The CDR3 spans 12 residues. With 3 bases removed from V and 1 base from J, the gap between germline ends came to 3 bases. Germline V lookup: CDR1 PRHDT, CDR2 FYEKMQ (reference sequence).

The chain employs TRBV9 and TRBJ1-1, with D possibly matching TRBD1 (6 bases). This CDR3 spans 15 amino acids. Germline V gives CDR1 SGDLS, CDR2 YYNGEE. The ends were cut back, 0 bases at V and 5 bases at J, with 14 bases in the middle. The CDR3 DNA sequence: TGTGCCAGCAGCGTAGATACAGGGATGGAGACTGAAGCTTTCTTT. This sequence encodes CASSVDTGMETEAFF. Filled out from reference TRBV9 and TRBJ1-1, the complete variable domain reads DSGVTQTPKHLITATGQRVTLRCSPRSGDLSVYWYQQSLDQGLQFLIQYYNGEERAKGNILERFSAQQFPDLHSELNLSSLELGDSALYFCASSVDTGMETEAFFGQGTRLTVV.

J is TRBJ2-7 and V is TRBV7-6; a weak D match, TRBD1 (5 bases). The length of the CDR3 is 13 residues. The germline gives CDR1 SGHVS, CDR2 FNYEAQ. Trimming removed 3 bases from V and 6 bases from J, with 12 bases in between. The CDR3 region is CASSLSRVVEQYF. The CDR3 DNA sequence: TGTGCCAGCAGCTTGAGCAGGGTGGTCGAGCAGTACTTC.

The chain employs TRBV27 and TRBJ1-1; TRBD1 agrees at 7 bases. Germline loops: CDR1 MNHEY, CDR2 SMNVEV (reference sequence). V trimming: 7 bases; J trimming: 3 bases; junction bases outside the gene matches: 5. The CDR3 totals 13 residues. The CDR3 region is CASILRGDTEAFF. Written as DNA, the CDR3 is TGTGCCAGCATCCTCAGGGGGGACACTGAAGCTTTCTTT.

The rearrangement uses TRBV29-1 and TRBJ1-2; weak D call: TRBD1 (6 bases). The CDR3 totals 14 residues. Between the trimmed V and J ends, which lost 3 bases and 1 base, there was a span of 12 bases. From germline, CDR1 is SQVTM and CDR2 ANQGSEA. CDR3 in amino acids: CSVDTGHHNYGYTF. Written as DNA, the CDR3 is TGCAGCGTTGACACGGGACATCATAACTATGGCTACACCTTC.

This chain links TRBV13 with TRBJ2-5, with 9 nucleotides matching TRBD2. The germline V gene has CDR1 PRHDT and CDR2 FYEKMQ (reference sequence). The CDR3 spans 16 residues. The V and J ends lost 6 bases and 5 bases, in that order; junction bases with no gene match: 13. CDR3 region: CASSPTDSGGRETQYF. The CDR3 DNA reads TGTGCCAGCAGTCCCACCGATAGCGGGGGCCGGGAGACCCAGTACTTC. The full variable domain, with the rest looked up from reference TRBV13 and TRBJ2-5, is AAGVIQSPRHLIKEKRETATLKCYPIPRHDTVYWYQQGPGQDPQFLISFYEKMQSDKGSIPDRFSAQQFSDYHSELNMSSLELGDSALYFCASSPTDSGGRETQYFGPGTRLLVL.

This chain joins TRBV30 and TRBJ2-1; D perhaps matches TRBD1 (6 bases). This CDR3 region has 14 residues. Trimming took off 2 bases at V and 4 bases at J, with 12 bases between the two ends. Germline values: CDR1 GTSNPN, CDR2 SVGIG (reference sequence). Here the CDR3 DNA reads TGTGCCTGGAGTCGATTGGACAGTTACAATGAGCAGTTCTTC. This codes for CAWSRLDSYNEQFF.

The J gene is TRBJ1-2, the V gene TRBV7-9; D not certain. CDR1 is SEHNR and CDR2 is FQNEAQ in the germline V gene (reference sequence). The CDR3 runs 14 residues. Trimming removed 5 bases from V and 7 bases from J, with 17 bases in between. CDR3 DNA sequence: TGTGCCAGCAGCGCGCTGGGGAGGGCCCGTGGCTACACCTTC. Translation: CASSALGRARGYTF.

The chain has TRBV4-2 and TRBJ1-6; 9 bases match TRBD1. Germline trimming cut 0 bases from V and 7 bases from J; bases unmatched to any gene: 4. Germline V gives CDR1 LGHNA, CDR2 YNFKEQ. The CDR3 has 16 amino acids. The CDR3 bases are TGTGCCAGCAGCCAAGAGGAGGGGACAGGGAATTCACCCCTCCACTTT. Protein: CASSQEEGTGNSPLHF.

This chain joins TRBV5-8 and TRBJ1-2, with 10 nucleotides matching TRBD1. Looked up from germline, CDR1 is SGHTS and CDR2 is YDEGEE. The CDR3 length is 14 residues. The J segment lost 7 bases and the V segment lost 1 base, leaving 4 bases of the junction unmatched. As DNA, the CDR3 is TGTGCCAGCAGCTTGAGGGACAGGGGAGCTGGCTACACCTTC. This sequence encodes CASSLRDRGAGYTF.

The chain employs TRBV9 and TRBJ2-1, with D possibly being TRBD2 (5 bases). V was trimmed by 4 bases and J by 6 bases, leaving 17 bases between them. The germline V gene has CDR1 SGDLS and CDR2 YYNGEE. This CDR3 has 15 residues. The CDR3 protein is CASSSRGSLGNEQFF. The CDR3, as DNA: TGTGCCAGCAGCTCTCGAGGGTCGCTGGGCAATGAGCAGTTCTTC.

This chain links TRBV27 with TRBJ1-1; D is ambiguous. The CDR3 has 12 residues. Deletions cut 8 bases from V and 1 base from J, with 8 bases between. CDR1 is MNHEY, CDR2 SMNVEV, per germline (reference sequence). The CDR3 loop reads CASSGQNTEAFF. CDR3 DNA: TGTGCCAGCTCTGGCCAGAACACTGAAGCTTTCTTT.